The 26 T cell receptor beta chains listed next were all sequenced from one sample in a study of siplizumab effects on memory and regulatory T cells (dated 2019 in TCRdb). Library generation was performed with the immunoSEQ multiplex PCR assay. Drawn from immuneACCESS, this table holds only the in-frame rearrangements with V and J called that TCRdb kept. Clones are partly lost; checked studies trace under half to an unresolved V gene and leave the rest unexplained. The table for this sample lists over 100,000 clones; approximately 90% of them were counted only once. About 1.1% of the sample comes from the top ten. Sequenced input: CD4+ T cells sorted from blood. These receptors all stem from a human donor in good health.

This chain connects TRBV5-6 to TRBJ2-2, with D possibly TRBD1 on 5 matching bases. Germline V CDR1 and CDR2: SGHDT, YYEEEE. The CDR3 loop spans 13 amino acids. The germline V and J ends were trimmed by 0 bases and 6 bases, with 6 bases remaining between them. CDR3 region: CASSLVRAGELFF. Here the CDR3 DNA reads TGTGCCAGCAGCTTGGTCAGGGCCGGGGAGCTGTTTTTT.

This chain links TRBV14 with TRBJ2-1, with 7 bases lining up with TRBD2. V dropped 4 bases and J dropped 3; count of bases not matched to a gene: 6. The germline V gene encodes CDR1 SGHDN and CDR2 FVKESK. The CDR3 sequence is 15 residues long. The CDR3 coding sequence is TGTGCCAGCAGCCCCGCAGCGGGGTACTACAATGAGCAGTTCTTC. Encoded protein: CASSPAAGYYNEQFF.

V gene TRBV11-3 combines with J gene TRBJ1-1, with a possible D match to TRBD1 (5 bases). The germline V and J ends were trimmed by 0 bases and 5 bases, with 10 bases remaining between them. Germline CDR1 is SGHNT and CDR2 is YENEEA. The CDR3 contains 14 residues. The CDR3 sequence: CASSLDARDTEAFF. Written as DNA, the CDR3 is TGTGCCAGCAGCTTAGATGCCAGGGATACTGAAGCTTTCTTT.

The gene calls are TRBV7-9 and TRBJ2-7; TRBD2 aligns across 10 bases. Trimming removed 7 bases from V and 5 bases from J; junction bases left unmatched: 8. Germline CDR1 is SEHNR and CDR2 is FQNEAQ (reference sequence). CDR3 length equals 14 residues. CDR3 region: CASTITLAGNEQYF. For the CDR3, the DNA is TGTGCCAGCACCATCACACTAGCGGGAAACGAGCAGTACTTC.

This chain uses TRBV7-2 with TRBJ2-7; D call uncertain. V was trimmed by 3 bases and J by 4 bases, leaving 4 bases between them. The germline V gene has CDR1 SGHTA and CDR2 FQGNSA. The CDR3 extends over 11 amino acids. As DNA, the CDR3 is TGTGCCAGCAGCTTGTTTTACGAGCAGTACTTC. It specifies CASSLFYEQYF.

The CDR3 is CSVATSGRVGELFF. The DNA of the CDR3 is TGCAGCGTCGCGACTAGCGGGAGAGTCGGGGAGCTGTTTTTT. This chain connects TRBV29-1 to TRBJ2-2; TRBD2 agrees at 12 bases. V lost 6 bases to trimming and J lost 7 bases; unmatched junction nucleotides: 6. The CDR3 is 14 amino acids. Germline V gene lookup returns CDR1 SQVTM and CDR2 ANQGSEA.

The rearrangement joins TRBV5-1 to TRBJ2-2; tentative D call: TRBD1 (5 bases). The germline gives CDR1 SGHRS, CDR2 YFSETQ. The CDR3 length is 15 residues. The ends were cut back, 3 bases at V and 2 bases at J, with 11 bases in the middle. CDR3 sequence: CASSYLDSNTGELFF. The DNA of the CDR3 is TGCGCCAGCAGCTATTTAGACAGTAACACCGGGGAGCTGTTTTTT.

Here the CDR3 reads CASRINFGLTYEQYF. CDR3 nucleotide sequence: TGTGCCAGCAGGATAAACTTCGGGCTTACCTACGAGCAGTACTTC. The chain links TRBV28 to TRBJ2-7; D unclear. The germline V gene has CDR1 MDHEN and CDR2 SYDVKM. The germline V and J ends were trimmed by 6 bases and 2 bases, with 17 bases remaining between them. This CDR3 has 15 amino acids.

This chain joins TRBV4-1 and TRBJ2-7; TRBD2 agrees at 10 bases. Trimming cost V 5 bases and J 5 bases; bases outside gene matches: 6. Germline CDR1 MGHRA, CDR2 YSYEKL. The CDR3 consists of 14 residues. This chain's CDR3 is CASSKYGTSDEQYF. The CDR3 bases are TGCGCCAGCAGCAAGTATGGGACTAGCGACGAGCAGTACTTC.

CDR3 DNA: TGCGCCAGCAGCCAGGGACAGGGAGGTGAAAAACTGTTTTTT. This sequence encodes CASSQGQGGEKLFF. The J gene is TRBJ1-4, the V gene TRBV5-1, with 9 bases fitting TRBD1. V gave up 4 bases and J gave up 7 bases; unmatched junction bases: 5. CDR3 size: 14 residues. From germline, CDR1 is SGHRS and CDR2 YFSETQ.

The rearrangement uses TRBV11-2 and TRBJ2-3; D not resolved. V was trimmed by 0 bases and J by 2 bases, leaving 12 bases between them. The CDR3 has 16 amino acids. Germline V gives CDR1 SGHAT, CDR2 FQNNGV. CDR3 nucleotides: TGTGCCAGCAGCTTAGATGCATTCGGGCTCACAGATACGCAGTATTTT. Translation: CASSLDAFGLTDTQYF.

The rearrangement links TRBV9 to TRBJ1-1, with D maybe TRBD1 (5 bases). This CDR3 has 13 amino acids. CDR1 SGDLS and CDR2 YYNGEE come from the germline V gene. V lost 4 bases and J lost 1, with 8 bases in between. In nucleotides, the CDR3 is TGTGCCAGCAGCACTACAGGGAACACTGAAGCTTTCTTT. This encodes CASSTTGNTEAFF.

The chain is built from TRBV21-1 and TRBJ2-7; no DNA check was done on the table's D call, TRBD1. TRBV21-1 is a pseudogene locus. The CDR3 runs to 15 residues. Here the CDR3 DNA reads TGTGCCAGCAGCAAAAAGGGGGCAGGGGATTACGAGCAGTACTTC. Translated: CASSKKGAGDYEQYF.

The V call is TRBV14, the J call TRBJ1-1; D is undetermined. The V and J ends lost 1 base and 0 bases respectively, with 21 bases between them. Germline V gives CDR1 SGHDN, CDR2 FVKESK. The CDR3 length is 19 residues. CDR3 region: CASSQGFWWRWGMNTEAFF. The CDR3 DNA reads as TGTGCCAGCAGCCAAGGATTCTGGTGGCGGTGGGGAATGAACACTGAAGCTTTCTTT.

This chain uses TRBV29-1 with TRBJ2-1, with unresolved D. The germline CDR1 and CDR2 sequences are SQVTM and ANQGSEA. V was pared by 6 bases and J by 4 bases, with 13 bases between. The CDR3 runs to 13 residues. CDR3 sequence: CSVAQKLYNEQFF. The DNA for the CDR3 is TGCAGCGTAGCGCAAAAACTATACAATGAGCAGTTCTTC.

V gene TRBV6-1 combines with J gene TRBJ2-6; D unresolved. The CDR3 is 13 residues long. V shed 8 bases and J shed 0 bases, with 5 bases lying between them. Germline V gives CDR1 MNHNS, CDR2 SASEGT. CDR3 region: CASRPSGANVLTF. CDR3 sequence (DNA): TGTGCCAGCCGTCCCTCTGGGGCCAACGTCCTGACTTTC.

This chain's CDR3 is CASSPIDRGKTQYF. For the CDR3, the DNA is TGTGCCAGCAGCCCAATCGACAGGGGAAAGACCCAGTACTTC. This chain joins TRBV7-6 and TRBJ2-5, with TRBD1 matching 8 bases. The length of the CDR3 is 14 residues. Trimming took 5 bases from V and 6 from J; bases not matched to a gene: 8. Germline CDR1 reads SGHVS; CDR2 reads FNYEAQ.

The chain joins TRBV6-5 to TRBJ1-4; tentative D call: TRBD1 (5 bases). V shed 5 bases and J shed 8 bases, with 12 bases lying between them. Germline lookup yields CDR1 MNHEY and CDR2 SVGAGI. This CDR3 region has 13 residues. The CDR3 coding sequence is TGTGCCAGCAGTCGTGACAGCGCCGAAAAACTGTTTTTT. Amino acid sequence: CASSRDSAEKLFF.

This chain joins TRBV30 and TRBJ2-5; D perhaps matches TRBD1 (5 bases). Germline-derived CDR1 and CDR2 are GTSNPN and SVGIG (reference sequence). V was trimmed by 0 bases and J by 4 bases, leaving 12 bases between them. CDR3 length: 14 amino acids. The DNA of the CDR3 is TGTGCCTGGAGTGTGGGGCAGAAGATAGAGACCCAGTACTTC. It is translated as CAWSVGQKIETQYF.

The chain recombines TRBV11-2 with TRBJ2-7; 7 positions agree with TRBD2. This CDR3 is built from 14 residues. The V gene's germline CDR1 is SGHAT and CDR2 FQNNGV. The ends lost 6 bases at V and 6 bases at J; junction bases unmatched: 11. CDR3 DNA sequence: TGTGCCAGCAGATTCTACCGGGACTACGGCGAGCAGTACTTC. Its protein is CASRFYRDYGEQYF.

The genes are TRBV27 and TRBJ2-7; no clear D gene. The CDR3 extends over 15 amino acids. Germline CDR1 and CDR2: MNHEY and SMNVEV (reference sequence). Trimming pared 5 bases from V and 1 base from J, leaving 15 bases between. DNA of the CDR3: TGTGCCAGCAGTCAAACAGCGACGCTATCCTACGAGCAGTACTTC. This codes for CASSQTATLSYEQYF.

The chain links TRBV29-1 to TRBJ2-1, with TRBD2 identical over 12 bases. Per germline, CDR1 SQVTM and CDR2 ANQGSEA. The trim removed 7 bases at V and 5 bases at J, leaving 3 bases unmatched. This CDR3 spans 13 amino acids. The DNA for the CDR3 is TGCAGCGCAAGGACTAGCGGGAACAATGAGCAGTTCTTC. Amino acids: CSARTSGNNEQFF.

A single count supports this clone. The rearrangement uses TRBV6-4 and TRBJ2-3; 9 positions match TRBD1. Germline values: CDR1 MRHNA, CDR2 SNTAGT. This CDR3 has 14 amino acids. J gave up 4 bases and V 4 bases, and 3 bases lay outside the gene matches. The DNA for the CDR3 is TGTGCCAGCAGTGTACAGGGGGCCCCAGATACGCAGTATTTT. Its protein product is CASSVQGAPDTQYF.

The chain combines TRBV11-3 with TRBJ2-1; D perhaps matches TRBD2 (5 bases). The length of the CDR3 is 16 residues. The germline V gene has CDR1 SGHNT and CDR2 YENEEA. Trimming stripped 3 bases from V and 8 bases from J, with 20 bases between. The CDR3 protein is CASSLRTPAGWDEQFF. CDR3 bases: TGTGCCAGCAGCTTGAGGACCCCGGCGGGTTGGGATGAGCAGTTCTTC. Filled out from reference TRBV11-3 and TRBJ2-1, the complete variable domain reads EAGVVQSPRYKIIEKKQPVAFWCNPISGHNTLYWYLQNLGQGPELLIRYENEEAVDDSQLPKDRFSAERLKGVDSTLKIQPAELGDSAVYLCASSLRTPAGWDEQFFGPGTRLTVL.

This chain links TRBV27 with TRBJ2-2, with D maybe TRBD2 (6 bases). The CDR3 extends over 14 amino acids. CDR1 MNHEY and CDR2 SMNVEV come from the germline V gene (reference sequence). V shed 1 base and J shed 4 bases, with 7 bases lying between them. CDR3 sequence: CASSLLGGTGELFF. Here the CDR3 DNA reads TGTGCCAGCAGTTTATTGGGGGGCACCGGGGAGCTGTTTTTT.

V usage is TRBV28 and J usage is TRBJ2-1; 11 nucleotides line up with TRBD2. This CDR3 has 13 amino acids. J gave up 5 bases and V 10 bases, and 4 bases lay outside the gene matches. In germline, CDR1 is MDHEN, CDR2 SYDVKM. The CDR3: CANGLAGNNEQFF. CDR3 DNA sequence: TGTGCCAACGGACTAGCGGGTAACAATGAGCAGTTCTTC.